These 19 T cell receptor beta chains originate from one sample sequenced in a study of blood T cell repertoires in COVID-19. Clones were sequenced by immunoSEQ multiplex PCR, and TCRdb holds only the in-frame ones, with some missing. The sample consists of 490,000 or so clones, around nine tenths of them appearing once. The sample taken for sequencing was PBMCs or T cells enriched from blood (not recorded which). The receptors were gathered from a woman aged 60 to 75 who had recovered from COVID-19.

The rearrangement uses TRBV27 and TRBJ2-7, with D possibly TRBD1 on 6 matching bases. The V and J ends lost 5 bases and 0 bases respectively, with 11 bases between them. Germline CDR1 is MNHEY and CDR2 is SMNVEV (reference sequence). The CDR3 has 14 amino acids. CDR3 sequence (DNA): TGTGCCAGCAGTCCCGCGGACAGCTCCTACGAGCAGTACTTC. This codes for CASSPADSSYEQYF.

This chain connects TRBV11-2 to TRBJ1-5; 7 positions agree with TRBD1. The ends lost 1 base at V and 3 bases at J; junction bases unmatched: 3. The CDR3 runs to 15 residues. Germline V lookup: CDR1 SGHAT, CDR2 FQNNGV. DNA of the CDR3: TGTGCCAGCAGCTTAGGCGGGACAGTCAATCAGCCCCAGCATTTT. It encodes CASSLGGTVNQPQHF.

This sequence joins TRBV6-5 and TRBJ1-5; D not certain. Germline loops: CDR1 MNHEY, CDR2 SVGAGI. V was shortened by 4 bases and J by 3 bases, with 10 bases between the two germline ends. The CDR3 has 14 amino acids. The CDR3 here is CASSSYGVNQPQHF. CDR3 in DNA: TGTGCCAGCAGTTCCTATGGTGTCAATCAGCCCCAGCATTTT.

The chain is built from TRBV11-2 and TRBJ1-6; 10 bases align to TRBD1. The CDR3 has 17 amino acids. Germline lookup yields CDR1 SGHAT and CDR2 FQNNGV. V was clipped by 4 bases and J by 6 bases; unmatched bases: 9. CDR3 residues: CASSSSTRDRGNSPLHF. CDR3 sequence (DNA): TGTGCCAGCAGCTCTTCAACGCGGGACAGGGGTAATTCACCCCTCCACTTT.

The gene calls are TRBV11-2 and TRBJ1-4; tentative D call: TRBD1 (5 bases). The CDR3 totals 18 residues. From germline, CDR1 is SGHAT and CDR2 FQNNGV. Between the trimmed V and J ends, which lost 1 base and 5 bases, there was a span of 20 bases. CDR3 coding DNA: TGTGCCAGCAGCTTAGTTTGGAGGGTAGGCAGGGCAAATGAAAAACTGTTTTTT. Protein product: CASSLVWRVGRANEKLFF. Using reference TRBV11-2 and TRBJ1-4 for the parts outside the CDR3, the full variable domain is EAGVAQSPRYKIIEKRQSVAFWCNPISGHATLYWYQQILGQGPKLLIQFQNNGVVDDSQLPKDRFSAERLKGVDSTLKIQPAKLEDSAVYLCASSLVWRVGRANEKLFFGSGTQLSVL.

The chain couples TRBV5-1 to TRBJ2-1; TRBD1 agrees at 8 bases. Germline V lookup: CDR1 SGHRS, CDR2 YFSETQ. CDR3 length: 14 amino acids. The trim removed 7 bases at V and 7 bases at J, leaving 10 bases unmatched. DNA for the CDR3: TGCGCCAGCGGTCCAGGGGGCGCCCGGAATGAGCAGTTCTTC. Translating it yields CASGPGGARNEQFF.

This clone was counted a single time. V and J are TRBV9 and TRBJ1-4, with a tentative D call TRBD1 (5 bases). Trimming took 2 bases from V and 5 from J, leaving 16 bases between them. There are 16 residues in the CDR3. Germline CDR1 reads SGDLS; CDR2 reads YYNGEE. The CDR3 reads CASSVSPRQKNEKLFF. Written as DNA, the CDR3 is TGTGCCAGCAGCGTTTCCCCGAGACAGAAGAATGAAAAACTGTTTTTT.

The rearrangement joins TRBV6-5 to TRBJ1-1; D is perhaps TRBD1 (6 bases). V lost 0 bases and J 4 bases, leaving 15 bases between the germline ends. The germline V gene has CDR1 MNHEY and CDR2 SVGAGI. CDR3 length: 16 residues. CDR3 sequence (DNA): TGTGCCAGCAGTTACTCGACAAGGGGGGGGGTCACTGAAGCTTTCTTT. It encodes CASSYSTRGGVTEAFF.

A note on this clone: In the same sample, other DNA sequences code for this CDR3. The chain joins TRBV5-1 to TRBJ1-2; TRBD1 is a possible D gene (6 bases). CDR1 SGHRS and CDR2 YFSETQ come from the germline V gene. Trimming left V 2 bases short and J 7 bases short, with 15 bases between. This CDR3 comprises 14 residues. The CDR3 nucleotides are TGCGCCAGCAGCTTAGCTGGCAGGGGTAGTGGCTACACCTTC. Amino acids: CASSLAGRGSGYTF.

The chain couples TRBV2 to TRBJ2-1; D is unclear. V was pared by 3 bases and J by 8 bases, with 8 bases between. This CDR3 comprises 12 residues. Germline values: CDR1 SNHLY, CDR2 FYNNEI. The CDR3 region is CASSDPPHEQFF. CDR3 DNA sequence: TGTGCCAGCAGTGATCCTCCCCATGAGCAGTTCTTC.

This chain uses TRBV10-3 with TRBJ1-2, with TRBD1 matching 10 bases. Germline values: CDR1 ENHRY, CDR2 SYGVKD. V gave up 0 bases and J gave up 6 bases; unmatched junction bases: 7. This CDR3 is built from 16 residues. CDR3 region: CAISESAGQGENGYTF. In DNA form, the CDR3 reads TGTGCCATCAGTGAGTCCGCCGGACAGGGGGAGAATGGCTACACCTTC.

J is TRBJ2-3 and V is TRBV5-5; D possibly corresponds to TRBD2 (6 bases). Germline CDR1 reads SGHKS; CDR2 reads YYEKEE (reference sequence). V was trimmed by 3 bases and J by 0 bases, leaving 20 bases between them. The CDR3 loop spans 18 amino acids. DNA of the CDR3: TGTGCCAGCAGCTCGGAGGGAGATCCAATTTTTAGCACAGATACGCAGTATTTT. Protein product: CASSSEGDPIFSTDTQYF.

V gene TRBV28 combines with J gene TRBJ2-3; 11 bases are a match to TRBD2. Germline-derived CDR1 and CDR2 are MDHEN and SYDVKM. J was trimmed by 5 bases and V by 3 bases; bases with no gene match: 13. The CDR3 spans 18 residues. CDR3 nucleotide sequence: TGTGCCAGCAGTTTCGGCGTCACTAGCGGGGGCCGGGGAGATACGCAGTATTTT. Translation: CASSFGVTSGGRGDTQYF.

The V and J genes are TRBV2 and TRBJ2-1, with 8 bases lining up with TRBD1. This CDR3 has 15 amino acids. Germline CDR1 and CDR2: SNHLY and FYNNEI. V lost 4 bases, J lost 5 bases, and 7 bases stayed unmatched. CDR3 bases: TGTGCCAGCAGTGCAGGGACAGGCCCTCACAATGAGCAGTTCTTC. The encoded protein is CASSAGTGPHNEQFF.

The chain couples TRBV9 to TRBJ2-3, with D maybe TRBD1 (6 bases). The CDR3 contains 16 residues. Germline values: CDR1 SGDLS, CDR2 YYNGEE. V was clipped by 3 bases and J by 0 bases, with 14 bases between them. The CDR3 nucleotides are TGTGCCAGCAGCGCAGGGGCAGTATCTAGCACAGATACGCAGTATTTT. This codes for CASSAGAVSSTDTQYF.

This chain uses TRBV13 with TRBJ1-6; D is unresolved. Germline loops: CDR1 PRHDT, CDR2 FYEKMQ (reference sequence). This CDR3 is 12 amino acids long. Trimming took off 5 bases at V and 8 bases at J, with 7 bases between the two ends. This CDR3 reads CASSDTYSPLHF. For the CDR3, the DNA is TGTGCCAGCAGCGACACTTATTCACCCCTCCACTTT.

The table lists this clone with a few counts. V and J are TRBV5-1 and TRBJ2-1, with D perhaps TRBD2 (6 bases). The germline gives CDR1 SGHRS, CDR2 YFSETQ. There are 16 residues in the CDR3. Trimming took off 1 base at V and 6 bases at J, with 17 bases between the two ends. Here the CDR3 reads CASSLSINGGSNEQFF. The CDR3 region has the DNA TGCGCCAGCAGCTTGTCGATCAACGGAGGGAGCAATGAGCAGTTCTTC.

V is TRBV7-6 and J is TRBJ1-1, with D hard to call. Trimming took off 0 bases at V and 0 bases at J, with 5 bases between the two ends. The CDR3 extends over 14 amino acids. Germline V CDR1 and CDR2: SGHVS, FNYEAQ. The DNA for the CDR3 is TGTGCCAGCAGCTTAGCTAGCCTGAACACTGAAGCTTTCTTT. Translation gives CASSLASLNTEAFF.

The genes are TRBV7-2 and TRBJ1-1; maybe TRBD1 (6 bases). The CDR3 contains 14 residues. V shed 4 bases and J shed 6 bases, with 15 bases lying between them. Germline CDR1 SGHTA, CDR2 FQGNSA. The DNA of the CDR3 is TGTGCCAGCAGCTCAACAGGGATTAAGGCTGAAGCTTTCTTT. The encoded protein is CASSSTGIKAEAFF.